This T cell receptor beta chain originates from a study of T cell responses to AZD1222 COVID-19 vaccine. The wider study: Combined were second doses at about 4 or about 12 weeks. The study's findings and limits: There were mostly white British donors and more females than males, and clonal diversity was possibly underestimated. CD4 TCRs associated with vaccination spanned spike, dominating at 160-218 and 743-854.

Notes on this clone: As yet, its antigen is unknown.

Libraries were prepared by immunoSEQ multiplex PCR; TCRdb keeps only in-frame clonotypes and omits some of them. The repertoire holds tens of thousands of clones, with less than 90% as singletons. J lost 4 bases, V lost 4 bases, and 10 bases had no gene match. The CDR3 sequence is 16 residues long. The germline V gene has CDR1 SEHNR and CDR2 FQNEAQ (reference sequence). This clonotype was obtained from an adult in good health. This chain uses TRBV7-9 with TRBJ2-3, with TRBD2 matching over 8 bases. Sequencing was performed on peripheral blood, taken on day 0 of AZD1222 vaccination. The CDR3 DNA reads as TGTGCCAGCAGCTCATCCCGGGGGGGGCCACCAGATACGCAGTATTTT. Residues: CASSSSRGGPPDTQYF.